This T cell receptor (beta chain) is drawn from a study of T-cell memory formation after mild COVID-19. General study findings and limits: Mainly CM and EM harbored the contracting CD4+ clones; mainly EMRA harbored the CD8+ ones.

A note on this clonotype: What it binds is unknown.

Constant-segment primers served in 5'RACE that generated TCR alpha and TCR beta cDNA libraries bearing sample barcodes and UMIs. TCRdb passed the 5' RACE reads through MiXCR, listing each CDR3 protein once. The sample holds 500,000 to 650,000 distinct CDR3 sequences, roughly 20% seen once. The ends were cut back, 1 base at V and 7 bases at J, with 5 bases in the middle. The CDR3 has 13 amino acids. In germline, CDR1 is SGHVS, CDR2 FNYEAQ. The chain has TRBV7-6 and TRBJ1-6; no firm D call. The source of this sequence is an adult woman who had mild COVID-19 (a few samples of this study predate the infection). Cell type and time point are not known. Sample: PBMCs or a T cell subset sorted from them (not recorded which). The CDR3 DNA follows: TGTGCCAGCAGCTTAGGAGAGAATTCACCCCTCCACTTT. Encoded protein: CASSLGENSPLHF.